The 29 T cell receptor beta chains listed next were all sequenced from one sample in a study of shared clonotypes between healthy human individuals (dated by TCRdb to the early 2020s). Receptor amplification or capture employed the immunoSEQ multiplex PCR assay. What TCRdb holds here is the immuneACCESS table cut down to in-frame rearrangements. Part of the clones is not present; checked against another copy, under half of the missing clones reflect an unresolved V gene, and the others are unexplained. The sample includes about 600,000 clones, with around three quarters observed a single time. The ten largest make up 12% of the sample. Sequenced: PBMCs. The receptors derive from a woman aged 40 to 55 in good health. Some clones in this sample may be carry-over from other donors' samples.

This clone was seen just once. This chain connects TRBV29-1 to TRBJ2-4, with D possibly being TRBD1 or TRBD2 (5 bases each). Between the trimmed V and J ends, which lost 2 bases and 5 bases, there was a span of 10 bases. The CDR3 length is 13 residues. Germline V lookup: CDR1 SQVTM, CDR2 ANQGSEA. CDR3 nucleotide sequence: TGCAGCGTTGAAAAGGGGAGCGAAAACATTCAGTACTTC. Its translation is CSVEKGSENIQYF. The full variable domain, completed using reference TRBV29-1 and TRBJ2-4, is SAVISQKPSRDICQRGTSLTIQCQVDSQVTMMFWYRQQPGQSLTLIATANQGSEATYESGFVIDKFPISRPNLTFSTLTVSNMSPEDSSIYLCSVEKGSENIQYFGAGTRLSVL.

J is TRBJ1-4 and V is TRBV29-1; possibly TRBD1 for D (5 bases). Germline CDR1 and CDR2: SQVTM and ANQGSEA. V lost 2 bases to trimming and J lost 8 bases, with 9 bases between them. The CDR3 sequence is 12 residues long. The CDR3 DNA reads TGCAGCGTTGAAACAGACAGCGAAAAACTGTTTTTT. Protein sequence: CSVETDSEKLFF.

The chain joins TRBV2 to TRBJ2-2, with D unclear. Trimming left V 6 bases short and J 0 bases short, with 11 bases between. The length of the CDR3 is 15 residues. Germline V gene data show CDR1 as SNHLY and CDR2 as FYNNEI. The CDR3, as DNA: TGTGCCAGCAGCTTTGGACGGCCGAACACCGGGGAGCTGTTTTTT. Its translation is CASSFGRPNTGELFF.

The V gene is TRBV7-8, the J gene TRBJ1-3; D gene ambiguous. Trimming stripped 5 bases from V and 1 base from J, with 6 bases between. In germline, CDR1 is SGHVS, CDR2 FQNEAQ. The CDR3 length is 13 residues. This CDR3 reads CASSLRSGNTIYF. Written as DNA, the CDR3 is TGTGCCAGCAGCCTACGTTCTGGAAACACCATATATTTT. Complete variable domain (other parts from reference TRBV7-8 and TRBJ1-3): GAGVSQSPRYKVAKRGQDVALRCDPISGHVSLFWYQQALGQGPEFLTYFQNEAQLDKSGLPSDRFFAERPEGSVSTLKIQRTQQEDSAVYLCASSLRSGNTIYFGEGSWLTVV.

This clone occurred a few times. The chain couples TRBV19 to TRBJ1-5, with 8 positions matching TRBD1. CDR3 length equals 16 residues. The germline CDR1 and CDR2 sequences are LNHDA and SQIVND (reference sequence). V was pared by 6 bases and J by 5 bases, with 12 bases of the junction left unmatched. CDR3 region: CASSNHQGAVDQPQHF. The CDR3 DNA reads as TGTGCCAGTAGCAATCATCAGGGGGCGGTTGATCAGCCCCAGCATTTT.

The rearrangement links TRBV15 to TRBJ2-5; D unresolved. Germline loops: CDR1 LNHNV, CDR2 YYDKDF (reference sequence). This CDR3 has 11 residues. The germline V and J ends were trimmed by 5 bases and 8 bases, with 9 bases remaining between them. Here the CDR3 reads CATSDLRTQYF. The CDR3 DNA is TGTGCCACCAGCGACCTCCGTACCCAGTACTTC.

This clone was seen a single time. The chain carries TRBV19 and TRBJ2-1; 8 positions agree with TRBD1. CDR3 size: 15 residues. CDR1 is LNHDA and CDR2 is SQIVND in the germline V gene (reference sequence). V dropped 5 bases and J dropped 0; count of bases not matched to a gene: 3. CDR3 DNA sequence: TGTGCCAGTAGTCGGGACAGGAGCTCCTACAATGAGCAGTTCTTC. Translated: CASSRDRSSYNEQFF. The variable domain in full, completed from reference TRBV19 and TRBJ2-1, reads DGGITQSPKYLFRKEGQNVTLSCEQNLNHDAMYWYRQDPGQGLRLIYYSQIVNDFQKGDIAEGYSVSREKKESFPLTVTSAQKNPTAFYLCASSRDRSSYNEQFFGPGTRLTVL.

The CDR3 loop is CSVYSSGANVLTF. CDR3 nucleotides: TGCAGCGTTTACAGCTCTGGGGCCAACGTCCTGACTTTC. The chain uses TRBV29-1 and TRBJ2-6, with D hard to call. Germline CDR1 and CDR2: SQVTM and ANQGSEA. CDR3 length: 13 residues. The germline V and J ends were trimmed by 5 bases and 0 bases, with 5 bases remaining between them.

As regards this clone: A much larger clone is a single base away; this may be a read error. The chain couples TRBV30 to TRBJ2-5; D is perhaps TRBD2 (7 bases). The end of the DNA is better explained by TRBJ2-7, so the J call may be wrong. The CDR3 extends over 16 amino acids. CDR1 is GTSNPN, CDR2 SVGIG, per germline (reference sequence). The CDR3 reads CAWSVRGAGKGYEQYF. In DNA form, the CDR3 reads TGTGCCTGGAGTGTACGGGGGGCAGGGAAAGGCTACGAGCAGTACTTC.

This clone was observed many times. Other DNA sequences in the same sample also yield this CDR3. This chain links TRBV6-5 with TRBJ2-6; D unresolved. Trimming shortened V by 4 bases and J by 4 bases, and 8 bases separated the two germline ends. Germline values: CDR1 MNHEY, CDR2 SVGAGI. There are 14 residues in the CDR3. In DNA, the CDR3 is TGTGCCAGCAGTTCGTTTATCGGGGCCAACGTCCTGACTTTC. This sequence encodes CASSSFIGANVLTF.

V is TRBV11-1 and J is TRBJ1-1; D is possibly TRBD1 (5 bases). The V gene lost 5 bases and the J gene lost 0 bases, with 10 bases spanning the gap. Germline assignment: CDR1 SGHAT and CDR2 FQDESV (reference sequence). This CDR3 contains 14 residues. CDR3 sequence (DNA): TGTGCCAGCAGCAAGGGGCTTATGAACACTGAAGCTTTCTTT. Its protein product is CASSKGLMNTEAFF.

This chain connects TRBV15 to TRBJ2-7; 7 nucleotides line up with TRBD2. Germline values: CDR1 LNHNV, CDR2 YYDKDF (reference sequence). The V segment lost 6 bases and the J segment 6 bases; nucleotides outside the gene matches: 5. The CDR3 covers 12 residues. The CDR3 spells CATSPLASEQYF. CDR3 bases: TGTGCCACCAGTCCACTAGCGTCCGAGCAGTACTTC.

The rearrangement joins TRBV7-9 to TRBJ1-1, with a possible D match to TRBD1 (6 bases). The CDR3 sequence is 13 residues long. The germline gives CDR1 SEHNR, CDR2 FQNEAQ (reference sequence). Trimming removed 5 bases at V and 4 bases at J, with 11 bases between. CDR3 region: CASSHREITEAFF. For the CDR3, the DNA is TGTGCCAGCAGCCACAGGGAGATCACTGAAGCTTTCTTT. The full variable domain, rest sourced from reference TRBV7-9 and TRBJ1-1, is DTGVSQNPRHKITKRGQNVTFRCDPISEHNRLYWYRQTLGQGPEFLTYFQNEAQLEKSRLLSDRFSAERPKGSFSTLEIQRTEQGDSAMYLCASSHREITEAFFGQGTRLTVV.

V is TRBV28 and J is TRBJ2-2; tentative D call: TRBD2 (7 bases). Trimming removed 3 bases at V and 2 bases at J, with 31 bases between. Germline CDR1 MDHEN, CDR2 SYDVKM. The CDR3 has 22 residues. CDR3 loop: CASSFPGEGGLAGAINTGELFF. DNA for the CDR3: TGTGCCAGCAGTTTTCCGGGTGAAGGGGGTCTGGCGGGAGCAATTAACACCGGGGAGCTGTTTTTT.

CDR3 coding DNA: TGTGCCAGCAGTGAAGGTGGGGCCAACGTCCTGACTTTC. Amino acids: CASSEGGANVLTF. J is TRBJ2-6 and V is TRBV2, with unresolved D. V was shortened by 1 base and J by 3 bases, with 1 base between the two germline ends. CDR1 SNHLY and CDR2 FYNNEI come from the germline V gene. This CDR3 is built from 13 residues.

This chain uses TRBV11-1 with TRBJ2-3; tentatively, D is TRBD2 (5 bases). The CDR3 runs 16 residues. CDR1 SGHAT and CDR2 FQDESV come from the germline V gene (reference sequence). Trimming removed 4 bases at V and 2 bases at J, with 16 bases between. In DNA form, the CDR3 reads TGTGCCAGCAGCTCCGGACTCTTACTTACCACAGATACGCAGTATTTT. Translated, it gives CASSSGLLLTTDTQYF.

Of note for this clone: A far larger clone is a single base away, which makes a read error likely. The rearrangement joins TRBV5-1 to TRBJ2-7; the D gene is possibly TRBD1 (6 bases). The CDR3 is 14 residues long. CDR1 and CDR2 from the germline V gene are SGHRS and YFSETQ. CDR3 sequence reads: CASRFTYRAYKQYF. The CDR3 DNA reads TGCGCCAGCAGGTTTACTTACAGGGCCTACAAGCAGTACTTC.

CDR3 protein: CSVGGQTNTGELFF. CDR3 bases: TGCAGCGTTGGCGGGCAAACGAACACCGGGGAGCTGTTTTTT. The chain links TRBV29-1 to TRBJ2-2; possibly TRBD2 for D (5 bases). Germline V gene sequence: CDR1 SQVTM, CDR2 ANQGSEA. This CDR3 is built from 14 residues. Trimming shortened V by 4 bases and J by 0 bases, and 9 bases separated the two germline ends.

The chain links TRBV28 to TRBJ1-5; 8 bases are a match to TRBD1. The germline gives CDR1 MDHEN, CDR2 SYDVKM. CDR3 length: 14 residues. V lost 7 bases, J lost 5 bases, and 7 bases stayed unmatched. CDR3 loop: CASTLGQGDQPQHF. For the CDR3, the DNA is TGTGCCAGCACCCTCGGACAGGGCGATCAGCCCCAGCATTTT.

J is TRBJ2-7 and V is TRBV2, with a possible D match to TRBD1 (6 bases). The CDR3 spans 13 residues. V was trimmed by 7 bases and J by 3 bases, leaving 13 bases between them. The germline CDR1 and CDR2 sequences are SNHLY and FYNNEI. The CDR3 nucleotides are TGTGCCAGCACAGGGGCGATTCACTACGAGCAGTACTTC. As protein: CASTGAIHYEQYF. The variable domain in full, completed from reference TRBV2 and TRBJ2-7, reads EPEVTQTPSHQVTQMGQEVILRCVPISNHLYFYWYRQILGQKVEFLVSFYNNEISEKSEIFDDQFSVERPDGSNFTLKIRSTKLEDSAMYFCASTGAIHYEQYFGPGTRLTVT.

The chain has TRBV5-1 and TRBJ1-6; D unclear. The CDR3 is 13 amino acids. V was pared by 0 bases and J by 7 bases, with 5 bases between. Germline values: CDR1 SGHRS, CDR2 YFSETQ. The CDR3 nucleotides read TGCGCCAGCAGCTTGGACGGAAATTCACCCCTCCACTTT. Translation gives CASSLDGNSPLHF.

The chain joins TRBV30 to TRBJ2-5; 13 bases agree with TRBD2. The J call may be incorrect, as the DNA end agrees better with TRBJ2-7. Germline V gene data show CDR1 as GTSNPN and CDR2 as SVGIG (reference sequence). The CDR3 has 15 amino acids. In DNA form, the CDR3 reads TGTGCCTGGACCAGTGGACTAGCGGGAGAGGACGAGCAGTACTTC. It is translated as CAWTSGLAGEDEQYF.

V gene TRBV6-5 combines with J gene TRBJ1-1, with TRBD1 matching over 7 bases. The CDR3 extends over 14 amino acids. Germline lookup yields CDR1 MNHEY and CDR2 SVGAGI. J gave up 6 bases and V 2 bases, and 6 bases lay outside the gene matches. CDR3 in amino acids: CASSYGSTGPEAFF. The CDR3 DNA reads TGTGCCAGCAGTTACGGCTCGACAGGGCCTGAAGCTTTCTTT.

This clone was seen a few times. The rearrangement uses TRBV15 and TRBJ2-4; 7 nucleotides match TRBD2. The CDR3 extends over 14 amino acids. V was clipped by 8 bases and J by 8 bases; unmatched bases: 12. Germline CDR1 and CDR2: LNHNV and YYDKDF (reference sequence). The CDR3 DNA is TGTGCCACCGGGGGAGGGTCCCTTGGGGACATTCAGTACTTC. Translation gives CATGGGSLGDIQYF. Using reference TRBV15 and TRBJ2-4 for the parts outside the CDR3, the full variable domain is DAMVIQNPRYQVTQFGKPVTLSCSQTLNHNVMYWYQQKSSQAPKLLFHYYDKDFNNEADTPDNFQSRRPNTSFCFLDIRSPGLGDTAMYLCATGGGSLGDIQYFGAGTRLSVL.

V and J are TRBV30 and TRBJ1-4, with D possibly matching TRBD1 (5 bases). Germline CDR1 and CDR2: GTSNPN and SVGIG (reference sequence). V lost 0 bases, J lost 5 bases, and 13 bases lay in between. CDR3 length: 15 residues. DNA for the CDR3: TGTGCCTGGAGTGTAGGTGGGGGGACGAATGAAAAACTGTTTTTT. Translation gives CAWSVGGGTNEKLFF.

V is TRBV25-1 and J is TRBJ1-1, with D maybe TRBD1 (5 bases). V gave up 3 bases and J gave up 4 bases, with 12 bases separating them. The CDR3 covers 14 residues. CDR1 and CDR2 (germline): MGHDK, SYGVNS. The CDR3 sequence: CASSEGDWGTEAFF. The CDR3 region has the DNA TGTGCCAGCAGTGAGGGGGACTGGGGCACTGAAGCTTTCTTT.

V and J are TRBV2 and TRBJ1-1, with D unclear. The CDR3 consists of 15 residues. Germline V gene sequence: CDR1 SNHLY, CDR2 FYNNEI. V was trimmed by 2 bases and J by 6 bases, leaving 16 bases between them. The CDR3 region has the DNA TGTGCCAGCAGTGAAACTAAGCTAGGGTTCCCTGAAGCTTTCTTT. It is translated as CASSETKLGFPEAFF.

The genes are TRBV30 and TRBJ1-6, with a possible D match to TRBD1 (6 bases). V was pared by 3 bases and J by 2 bases, with 8 bases between. CDR3 size: 14 residues. Per germline, CDR1 GTSNPN and CDR2 SVGIG (reference sequence). The CDR3 region has the DNA TGTGCCTGGAGGACAGGCCCCTATAATTCACCCCTCCACTTT. It specifies CAWRTGPYNSPLHF. Full variable domain (outside the CDR3, taken from reference TRBV30 and TRBJ1-6): SQTIHQWPATLVQPVGSPLSLECTVEGTSNPNLYWYRQAAGRGLQLLFYSVGIGQISSEVPQNLSASRPQDRQFILSSKKLLLSDSGFYLCAWRTGPYNSPLHFGNGTRLTVT.

The chain employs TRBV27 and TRBJ2-5, with D possibly being TRBD1 or TRBD2 (5 bases each). The CDR3 covers 14 residues. Trimming took off 8 bases at V and 5 bases at J, with 18 bases between the two ends. Germline V gene lookup returns CDR1 MNHEY and CDR2 SMNVEV (reference sequence). This CDR3 reads CASSEGVKGETQYF. The CDR3, as DNA: TGTGCCAGCTCCGAGGGCGTCAAGGGGGAGACCCAGTACTTC.